This T cell receptor beta chain was found in a study of T cells in Graves' hyperthyroidism and ophthalmopathy. At least ten counts were recorded for this clonotype. RNA transcripts yielded amplified TCR beta CDR3 regions. Carried out on the TCR CDR3, a first-round RT-PCR used the HTBI primer set. One entry per CDR3 protein, called by TCRdb with MiXCR from the multiplex PCR reads. The table lists approximately 380,000 distinct CDR3 sequences, over 12% of them singletons. Clinical symptoms, serum thyroxine, TRAb, thyroid ultrasound and orbital computed tomography established diagnosis. Over 9 ml of fresh peripheral blood supplied the PBMCs. Trimming cost V 1 base and J 8 bases; bases outside gene matches: 10. This CDR3 contains 18 residues. Germline CDR1 and CDR2: MGHRA and YSYEKL.

The TCR comes from a middle-aged man with Graves' ophthalmopathy. The chain recombines TRBV4-1 with TRBJ2-1, with TRBD2 matching 14 bases. The sample was blood. CDR3 bases: TGCGCCAGCAGCCAAGGACAGACTAGCGGGAGGGCCGGGGATGAGCAGTTCTTC. It encodes CASSQGQTSGRAGDEQFF.